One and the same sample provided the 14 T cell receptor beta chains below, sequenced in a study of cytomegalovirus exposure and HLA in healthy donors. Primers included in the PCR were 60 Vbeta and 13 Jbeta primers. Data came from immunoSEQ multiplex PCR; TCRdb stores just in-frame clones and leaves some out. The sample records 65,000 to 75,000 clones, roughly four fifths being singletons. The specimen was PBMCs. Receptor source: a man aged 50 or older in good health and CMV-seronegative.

This CDR3 is CASYRDRGKNEQFF. In DNA, the CDR3 is TGTGCCAGTTACCGGGACAGGGGAAAAAATGAGCAGTTCTTC. The genes are TRBV6-1 and TRBJ2-1; 10 bases map to TRBD1. The V gene's germline CDR1 is MNHNS and CDR2 SASEGT. CDR3 length: 14 amino acids. J lost 7 bases, V lost 9 bases, and 9 bases had no gene match.

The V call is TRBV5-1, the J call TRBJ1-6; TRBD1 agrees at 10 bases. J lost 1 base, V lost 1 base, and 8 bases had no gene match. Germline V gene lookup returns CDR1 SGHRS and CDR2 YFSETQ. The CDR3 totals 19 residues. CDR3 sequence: CASSLFWDRGSSYNSPLHF. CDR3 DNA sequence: TGCGCCAGCAGCTTGTTTTGGGACAGGGGAAGTTCCTATAATTCACCCCTCCACTTT.

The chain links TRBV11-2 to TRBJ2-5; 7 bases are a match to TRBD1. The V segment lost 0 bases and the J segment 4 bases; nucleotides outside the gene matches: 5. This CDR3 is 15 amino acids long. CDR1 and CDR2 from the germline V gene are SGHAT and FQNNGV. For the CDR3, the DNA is TGTGCCAGCAGCTTAGATTATTCAGGGGGAGAGACCCAGTACTTC. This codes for CASSLDYSGGETQYF.

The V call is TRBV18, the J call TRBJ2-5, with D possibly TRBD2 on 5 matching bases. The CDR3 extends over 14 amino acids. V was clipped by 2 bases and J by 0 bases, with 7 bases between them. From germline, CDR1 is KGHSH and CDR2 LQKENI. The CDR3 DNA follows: TGTGCCAGCTCACCATCGGGGAACCAAGAGACCCAGTACTTC. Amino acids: CASSPSGNQETQYF.

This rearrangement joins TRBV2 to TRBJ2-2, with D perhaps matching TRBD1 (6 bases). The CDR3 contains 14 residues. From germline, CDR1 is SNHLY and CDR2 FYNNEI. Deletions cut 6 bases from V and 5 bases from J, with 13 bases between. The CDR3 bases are TGTGCCAGCAGACTCGGACAGCTTACCGGGGAGCTGTTTTTT. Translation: CASRLGQLTGELFF.

CDR3 DNA sequence: TGTGCCAGCAGCTCCCGGGACACTGAAGCTTTCTTT. It translates to CASSSRDTEAFF. The V and J genes are TRBV7-6 and TRBJ1-1; D uncertain. The CDR3 runs 12 residues. CDR1 is SGHVS and CDR2 is FNYEAQ in the germline V gene. V was shortened by 4 bases and J by 3 bases, with 6 bases between the two germline ends.

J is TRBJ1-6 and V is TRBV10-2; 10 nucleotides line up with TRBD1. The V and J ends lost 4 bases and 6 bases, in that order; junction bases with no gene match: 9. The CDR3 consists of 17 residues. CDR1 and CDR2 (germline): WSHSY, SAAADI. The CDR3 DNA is TGCGCCAGCAGTGCTAGGCGACAGGGGGCGTCTAATTCACCCCTCCACTTT. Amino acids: CASSARRQGASNSPLHF.

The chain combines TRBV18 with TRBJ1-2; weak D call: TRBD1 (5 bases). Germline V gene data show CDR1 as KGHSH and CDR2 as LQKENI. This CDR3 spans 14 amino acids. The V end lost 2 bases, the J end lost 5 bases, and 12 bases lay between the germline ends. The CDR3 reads CASSPWQGEYGYTF. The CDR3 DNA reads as TGTGCCAGCTCACCATGGCAGGGTGAATATGGCTACACCTTC.

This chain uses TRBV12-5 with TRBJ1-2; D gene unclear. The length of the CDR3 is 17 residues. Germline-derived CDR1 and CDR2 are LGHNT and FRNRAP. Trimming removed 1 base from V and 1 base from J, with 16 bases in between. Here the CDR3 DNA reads TGTGCTAGTGGTTTGGGTCTTCTAACAGCCATTAACTATGGCTACACCTTC. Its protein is CASGLGLLTAINYGYTF.

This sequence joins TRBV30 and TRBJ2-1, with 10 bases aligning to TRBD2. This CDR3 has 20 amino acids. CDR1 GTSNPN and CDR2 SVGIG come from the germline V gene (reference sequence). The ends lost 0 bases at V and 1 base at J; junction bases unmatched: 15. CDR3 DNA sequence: TGTGCCTGGAGTGTACCCACCCTAGCGGGGGCGAAAACGTCCTACAATGAGCAGTTCTTC. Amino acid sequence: CAWSVPTLAGAKTSYNEQFF.

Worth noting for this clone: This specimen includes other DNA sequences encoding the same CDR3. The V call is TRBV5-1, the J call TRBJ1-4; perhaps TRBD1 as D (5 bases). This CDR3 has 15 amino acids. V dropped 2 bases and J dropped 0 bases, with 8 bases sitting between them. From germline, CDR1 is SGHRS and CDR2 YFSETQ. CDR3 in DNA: TGCGCCAGCAGCTTTACGACAGCAACTAATGAAAAACTGTTTTTT. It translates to CASSFTTATNEKLFF.

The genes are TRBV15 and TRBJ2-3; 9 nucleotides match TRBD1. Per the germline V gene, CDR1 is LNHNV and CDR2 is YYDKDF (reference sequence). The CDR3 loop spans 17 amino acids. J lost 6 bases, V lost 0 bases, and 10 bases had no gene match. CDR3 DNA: TGTGCCACCAGCAGAGAATTCGGGGACAGGGTTTCTGATACGCAGTATTTT. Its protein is CATSREFGDRVSDTQYF.

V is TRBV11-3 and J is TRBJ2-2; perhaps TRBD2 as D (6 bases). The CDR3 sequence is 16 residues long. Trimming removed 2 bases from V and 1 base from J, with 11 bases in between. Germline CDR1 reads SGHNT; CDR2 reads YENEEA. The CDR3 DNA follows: TGTGCCAGCAGCTTAATCGGGAGTGGGAACACCGGGGAGCTGTTTTTT. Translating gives CASSLIGSGNTGELFF. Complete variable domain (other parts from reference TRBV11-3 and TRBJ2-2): EAGVVQSPRYKIIEKKQPVAFWCNPISGHNTLYWYLQNLGQGPELLIRYENEEAVDDSQLPKDRFSAERLKGVDSTLKIQPAELGDSAVYLCASSLIGSGNTGELFFGEGSRLTVL.

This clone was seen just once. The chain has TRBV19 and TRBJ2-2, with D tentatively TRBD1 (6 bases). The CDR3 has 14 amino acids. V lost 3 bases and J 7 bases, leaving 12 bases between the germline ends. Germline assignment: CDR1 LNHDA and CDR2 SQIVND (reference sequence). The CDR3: CASSILGGGGELFF. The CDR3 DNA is TGTGCCAGTAGTATCCTTGGGGGCGGCGGGGAGCTGTTTTTT.